Listed here is a single T cell receptor (beta chain). Its target is not known. Per sample, extraction of total RNA gave at least 5 micrograms in every case. The entry originates in a study of blood T cells in healthy people across ages. General study results and limits: Across the age range, TCR beta diversity per million T cells fell in a roughly linear way.

Together with a sample-barcoded 5' primer, a J-beta primer mix was included in a second PCR lasting roughly 6 to 12 cycles. All cDNA molecules were each tagged by a template-switch adaptor with 12 random nucleotides. TCRdb fed the 5' RACE reads into MiXCR, producing one record per CDR3 protein. The table records approximately 600,000 distinct CDR3 sequences, around three fifths of them present only once. The CDR3 covers 14 residues. V lost 8 bases and J lost 4; bases outside the gene matches: 4. Per the germline V gene, CDR1 is MNHEY and CDR2 is SVGAGI. This receptor was taken from a man in his sixties in good health. Material for sequencing was blood. The chain has TRBV6-5 and TRBJ2-2; 10 bases agree with TRBD2. CDR3 DNA sequence: TGTGCCAGCCAGCGGGGGGGTTCCACCGGGGAGCTGTTTTTT. Its protein product is CASQRGGSTGELFF.